Presented here are 6 T cell receptor beta chains from one specimen sequenced in a study of shared clonotypes between healthy human individuals. Assay: immunoSEQ multiplex PCR; the TCRdb copy retains only in-frame clones and omits some. This table holds approximately 320,000 clones, roughly 84% found once. The sequenced sample was memory CD8+ T cells sorted from blood. Specified subset: CD45RO+ cells pooled with CCR7-negative TemRA cells. The receptors were gathered from a man aged 18 to 30 in good health.

CDR3 region: CASNLLGSGYEQYF. The CDR3 bases are TGTGCCAGTAACCTTCTCGGGAGTGGGTACGAGCAGTACTTC. The chain recombines TRBV7-2 with TRBJ2-7; a weak D match, TRBD2 (6 bases). This CDR3 has 14 residues. Germline V gene data show CDR1 as SGHTA and CDR2 as FQGNSA. V was trimmed by 9 bases and J by 4 bases, leaving 19 bases between them.

This clone appeared once. V is TRBV10-1 and J is TRBJ2-3, with a possible D match to TRBD2 (6 bases). Trimming shortened V by 3 bases and J by 4 bases, and 17 bases separated the two germline ends. This CDR3 spans 16 amino acids. CDR1 is WNHNN and CDR2 is SYGVQD in the germline V gene (reference sequence). The CDR3 sequence: CASSDPRLGAADTQYF. Written as DNA, the CDR3 is TGCGCCAGCAGTGACCCCCGACTAGGAGCGGCAGATACGCAGTATTTT.

This clone has just a few counts. The chain couples TRBV21-1 to TRBJ1-5; TRBD1 is the table's D call, not checked against the DNA. TRBV21-1 represents a pseudogene. The CDR3 runs 17 residues. The CDR3 nucleotides read TGTGCCAGCAGCGTCCGGGACAGAACATATAGCAATCAGCCCCAGCATTTT. Translated: CASSVRDRTYSNQPQHF.

The chain joins TRBV12-5 to TRBJ2-5, with 7 bases identical to TRBD1. Germline V lookup: CDR1 LGHNT, CDR2 FRNRAP. J gave up 1 base and V 7 bases, and 18 bases lay outside the gene matches. The CDR3 consists of 18 residues. CDR3 in amino acids: CASDRPGQPNTSQETQYF. CDR3 DNA sequence: TGTGCTAGTGACCGTCCGGGACAGCCAAATACTTCCCAAGAGACCCAGTACTTC.

The rearrangement links TRBV6-5 to TRBJ1-1, with D tentatively TRBD1 (6 bases). The CDR3 covers 14 residues. The germline CDR1 and CDR2 sequences are MNHEY and SVGAGI. V lost 0 bases and J 5 bases, leaving 10 bases between the germline ends. CDR3 in DNA: TGTGCCAGCAGTTACTCGGGCAGGGGAACTGAAGCTTTCTTT. This gives the protein CASSYSGRGTEAFF.

The rearrangement links TRBV6-6 to TRBJ1-2, with D maybe TRBD1 (6 bases). V was shortened by 7 bases and J by 2 bases, with 11 bases between the two germline ends. Germline CDR1 MNHNY, CDR2 SVGAGI (reference sequence). This CDR3 has 13 amino acids. CDR3 DNA sequence: TGTGCCAGCATCTTACAGGGAAACTATGGCTACACCTTC. It encodes CASILQGNYGYTF.